This is a list of T cell receptor beta chains from one sample in a study of T-cell reconstitution after alpha-beta-depleted transplantation in children. Via MiXCR, TCRdb re-called the PCR reads, giving one row per CDR3 protein. This sample has some 200,000 distinct CDR3 sequences, with 14% to 15% found just once. The specimen comprised PBMCs from the stem cell graft donor, sampled from the stem cell graft. The receptors come from a human donor who donated a stem cell graft to a child with acute lymphoblastic leukemia. Each CDR3 is given with its conserved first and last residue. Each record gives: J gene, clone size, D gene, V gene, CDR3 length, CDR3 DNA, CDR3 protein. The D gene is left open where the match is weak. Not all rows give a size; the values are once, few, many and, for expanded clones, a class.

j_call: TRBJ2-5; clone_size: many; d_call: .; v_call: TRBV10-3; cdr3_length: 14; cdr3_nt: TGTGCCACCTTCGACGGGAGAAGTAGTGAGACCCAGTACTTC; cdr3_aa: CATFDGRSSETQYF
j_call: TRBJ1-2; clone_size: many; d_call: .; v_call: TRBV5-1; cdr3_length: 14; cdr3_nt: TGCGCCAGCAGCCGCGAGACTTCTAACTATGGCTACACCTTC; cdr3_aa: CASSRETSNYGYTF
j_call: TRBJ2-7; clone_size: many; d_call: .; v_call: TRBV7-2; cdr3_length: 13; cdr3_nt: TGTGCCAGCAGCTTGAGAGCTCGAGGGGAGCAGTACTTC; cdr3_aa: CASSLRARGEQYF
j_call: TRBJ2-5; clone_size: many; d_call: TRBD2; v_call: TRBV29-1; cdr3_length: 15; cdr3_nt: TGCAGCGTCCGTCAGCGGGGAGGGGTCCAAGAGACCCAGTACTTC; cdr3_aa: CSVRQRGGVQETQYF
j_call: TRBJ2-4; clone_size: .; d_call: TRBD1; v_call: TRBV4-2; cdr3_length: 15; cdr3_nt: TGTGCCAGCAGCCAAGACTTGACAGGGCGGGCCATTCAGTACTTC; cdr3_aa: CASSQDLTGRAIQYF
j_call: TRBJ2-1; clone_size: few; d_call: .; v_call: TRBV18; cdr3_length: 15; cdr3_nt: TGTGCCAGCTCACCAATCGGGAGTTCCCACAATGAGCAGTTCTTC; cdr3_aa: CASSPIGSSHNEQFF
j_call: TRBJ1-2; clone_size: .; d_call: TRBD1; v_call: TRBV10-3; cdr3_length: 19; cdr3_nt: TGTGCCATCAGTGAGGGACAGGGGGTTTTATCTGGTTCTAACTATGGCTACACCTTC; cdr3_aa: CAISEGQGVLSGSNYGYTF
j_call: TRBJ1-5; clone_size: few; d_call: TRBD1; v_call: TRBV5-5; cdr3_length: 13; cdr3_nt: TGTGCCAGCAGCCCCACCACAGGGGGCAGCCAGCATTTT; cdr3_aa: CASSPTTGGSQHF
j_call: TRBJ2-3; clone_size: few; d_call: .; v_call: TRBV5-1; cdr3_length: 19; cdr3_nt: TGCGCCAGCAGCTCACAGGGCGCGAAGGAGGCTAGTCTAACAGATACGCAGTATTTT; cdr3_aa: CASSSQGAKEASLTDTQYF
j_call: TRBJ2-3; clone_size: many; d_call: .; v_call: TRBV9; cdr3_length: 13; cdr3_nt: TGTGCCAGCAGCGTCCAACCGACAGATACGCAGTATTTT; cdr3_aa: CASSVQPTDTQYF
j_call: TRBJ2-1; clone_size: many; d_call: .; v_call: TRBV5-1; cdr3_length: 17; cdr3_nt: TGCGCCAGCAGCTTGGGTCCAGCGGCGAGCTCCTACAATGAGCAGTTCTTC; cdr3_aa: CASSLGPAASSYNEQFF
j_call: TRBJ1-1; clone_size: many; d_call: .; v_call: TRBV6-1; cdr3_length: 15; cdr3_nt: TGTGCCAGCATTCCCGCGGGTATCTCGAACACTGAAGCTTTCTTT; cdr3_aa: CASIPAGISNTEAFF
j_call: TRBJ2-5; clone_size: many; d_call: .; v_call: TRBV6-5; cdr3_length: 12; cdr3_nt: TGTGCCAGCAGTGCCGTTGGAGAGACCCAGTACTTC; cdr3_aa: CASSAVGETQYF
j_call: TRBJ2-7; clone_size: few; d_call: TRBD1; v_call: TRBV29-1; cdr3_length: 12; cdr3_nt: TGCAGCGCTTACTCGGGACAGGGCGAGCAGTACTTC; cdr3_aa: CSAYSGQGEQYF
j_call: TRBJ1-2; clone_size: many; d_call: .; v_call: TRBV29-1; cdr3_length: 11; cdr3_nt: TGCAGCGTTGGGGTTGGCTATGGCTACACCTTC; cdr3_aa: CSVGVGYGYTF
j_call: TRBJ2-1; clone_size: many; d_call: .; v_call: TRBV20-1; cdr3_length: 12; cdr3_nt: TGCAGTGGAACCGGATCGGACAATGAGCAGTTCTTC; cdr3_aa: CSGTGSDNEQFF
j_call: TRBJ2-1; clone_size: .; d_call: .; v_call: TRBV19; cdr3_length: 13; cdr3_nt: TGTGCCAGTAGTATAGGGATCGACAATGAGCAGTTCTTC; cdr3_aa: CASSIGIDNEQFF
j_call: TRBJ1-2; clone_size: many; d_call: .; v_call: TRBV29-1; cdr3_length: 10; cdr3_nt: TGCAGCATTACAGGATTTGGCTACACCTTC; cdr3_aa: CSITGFGYTF
j_call: TRBJ1-1; clone_size: many; d_call: .; v_call: TRBV10-3; cdr3_length: 13; cdr3_nt: TGTGCCATCAGTGAGATGGGGAACACTGAAGCTTTCTTT; cdr3_aa: CAISEMGNTEAFF
j_call: TRBJ2-5; clone_size: .; d_call: TRBD2; v_call: TRBV10-2; cdr3_length: 16; cdr3_nt: TGCGCCAGCAGAGGTGGGCGCCTAGCGGACCAAGAGACCCAGTACTTC; cdr3_aa: CASRGGRLADQETQYF
j_call: TRBJ1-1; clone_size: many; d_call: .; v_call: TRBV7-2; cdr3_length: 16; cdr3_nt: TGTGCCAGCAGCTTAGGAGTGGGGATCATGAACACTGAAGCTTTCTTT; cdr3_aa: CASSLGVGIMNTEAFF
j_call: TRBJ1-1; clone_size: many; d_call: .; v_call: TRBV12-3/TRBV12-4; cdr3_length: 13; cdr3_nt: .; cdr3_aa: CASSFLENTEAFF
j_call: TRBJ2-7; clone_size: many; d_call: TRBD1; v_call: TRBV7-2; cdr3_length: 15; cdr3_nt: TGTGCCAGCAGCTTACGTCGGCAGGGGGCCTACGAGCAGTACTTC; cdr3_aa: CASSLRRQGAYEQYF
j_call: TRBJ1-5; clone_size: many; d_call: TRBD1; v_call: TRBV12-3/TRBV12-4; cdr3_length: 15; cdr3_nt: TGTGCCAGCAGTCCTACAGGGGAGGGGAATCAGCCCCAGCATTTT; cdr3_aa: CASSPTGEGNQPQHF
j_call: TRBJ1-5; clone_size: many; d_call: TRBD1; v_call: TRBV7-8; cdr3_length: 15; cdr3_nt: TGTGCCAGCAGCTTAGCGGGACAGGGAATTACGCCCCAGCATTTT; cdr3_aa: CASSLAGQGITPQHF
j_call: TRBJ1-2; clone_size: many; d_call: .; v_call: TRBV18; cdr3_length: 13; cdr3_nt: TGTGCCAGCTCACCATACAGTCAGAACGGCTACACCTTC; cdr3_aa: CASSPYSQNGYTF
j_call: TRBJ2-7; clone_size: many; d_call: .; v_call: TRBV27; cdr3_length: 16; cdr3_nt: TGTGCCAGCAGTTTATCGAGGGACCCGGTTGATGGCGAGCAGTACTTC; cdr3_aa: CASSLSRDPVDGEQYF
j_call: TRBJ2-3; clone_size: .; d_call: .; v_call: TRBV7-9; cdr3_length: 17; cdr3_nt: TGTGCCAGCAGCTCTAATTCCCCCAGGGCTATCACAGATACGCAGTATTTT; cdr3_aa: CASSSNSPRAITDTQYF
j_call: TRBJ2-1; clone_size: many; d_call: TRBD1; v_call: TRBV5-6; cdr3_length: 13; cdr3_nt: TGTGCCAGCAGCCCAGGGGGACAGAATGAGCAGTTCTTC; cdr3_aa: CASSPGGQNEQFF
j_call: TRBJ2-3; clone_size: many; d_call: TRBD1; v_call: TRBV29-1; cdr3_length: 15; cdr3_nt: TGCAGCGTTGAAGATGGGACAGGGGAGGGGGATACGCAGTATTTT; cdr3_aa: CSVEDGTGEGDTQYF
j_call: TRBJ1-2; clone_size: many; d_call: TRBD1; v_call: TRBV5-1; cdr3_length: 13; cdr3_nt: TGCGCCAGCACCCCGACAGGGGGAGGTGGCTACACCTTC; cdr3_aa: CASTPTGGGGYTF
j_call: TRBJ2-7; clone_size: few; d_call: .; v_call: TRBV5-5; cdr3_length: 16; cdr3_nt: TGTGCCAGCAGCGGTGGTGGGGCGGGTTCCTCCCTCGAGCAGTACTTC; cdr3_aa: CASSGGGAGSSLEQYF
j_call: TRBJ1-1; clone_size: many; d_call: .; v_call: TRBV20-1; cdr3_length: 13; cdr3_nt: TGCAGTGCTGACTCCGGGTCGAACACTGAAGCTTTCTTT; cdr3_aa: CSADSGSNTEAFF
j_call: TRBJ1-1; clone_size: few; d_call: .; v_call: TRBV20-1; cdr3_length: 16; cdr3_nt: TGCAGTGCTAGACCAACAGGGTCCTTCATGAACACTGAAGCTTTCTTT; cdr3_aa: CSARPTGSFMNTEAFF
j_call: TRBJ2-7; clone_size: many; d_call: .; v_call: TRBV7-9; cdr3_length: 13; cdr3_nt: TGTGCCAGCAGCTCGGCGGGATCCTACGAGCAGTACTTC; cdr3_aa: CASSSAGSYEQYF
j_call: TRBJ2-1; clone_size: .; d_call: .; v_call: TRBV3-1; cdr3_length: 15; cdr3_nt: TGTGCCAGCAGCCCGACCTCGGACAGCTACAATGAGCAGTTCTTC; cdr3_aa: CASSPTSDSYNEQFF
j_call: TRBJ2-2; clone_size: many; d_call: .; v_call: TRBV28; cdr3_length: 13; cdr3_nt: TGTGCCAGCAGCCCAGGGATAACCGGGGAGCTGTTTTTT; cdr3_aa: CASSPGITGELFF
j_call: TRBJ2-5; clone_size: .; d_call: .; v_call: TRBV5-5; cdr3_length: 13; cdr3_nt: TGTGCCAGCAGCTTGGTGGCAGGAGAGACCCAGTACTTC; cdr3_aa: CASSLVAGETQYF
j_call: TRBJ2-1; clone_size: many; d_call: TRBD2; v_call: TRBV10-3; cdr3_length: 13; cdr3_nt: TGTGCCATCAGGGGACTAGATGACAATGAGCAGTTCTTC; cdr3_aa: CAIRGLDDNEQFF
j_call: TRBJ1-1; clone_size: few; d_call: .; v_call: TRBV5-4; cdr3_length: 13; cdr3_nt: TGTGCCAGCAGCTCTGACAGGTACACTGAAGCTTTCTTT; cdr3_aa: CASSSDRYTEAFF